These T cell receptor beta chains were read from a single sample in a study of T cell responses to AZD1222 COVID-19 vaccine. The table came from immunoSEQ multiplex PCR; TCRdb's copy has only in-frame clones and leaves some out. Among 150,000 to 200,000 clones, 94% were seen once, and the ten largest hold approximately 4.8%. Sample: peripheral blood, taken 28 days after the second AZD1222 dose. The source is an adult who received the AZD1222 COVID-19 vaccine. CDR3s include the opening cysteine and the closing phenylalanine or tryptophan. The D gene is left open where the match is weak. Clone size, where shown, is once, few, many, or a class for clones that have expanded.

clone_size,d_call,v_call,j_call,cdr3_length,cdr3_aa,cdr3_nt
.,TRBD2,TRBV27,TRBJ2-7,16,CASRGLTSGRAWEQYF,TGTGCCAGCAGGGGATTGACTAGCGGGAGGGCCTGGGAGCAGTACTTC
.,.,TRBV28,TRBJ2-1,14,CASSIGSSYNEQFF,TGTGCCAGCAGTATCGGGAGCTCCTACAATGAGCAGTTCTTC
.,.,TRBV19,TRBJ2-1,15,CASSLSGARYNEQFF,TGTGCCAGTAGTCTCTCAGGGGCGAGGTACAATGAGCAGTTCTTC
.,TRBD2,TRBV5-1,TRBJ2-1,14,CASSSIAGGNEQFF,TGCGCCAGCAGCTCAATAGCGGGAGGCAATGAGCAGTTCTTC
.,.,TRBV6-2/TRBV6-3,TRBJ1-2,16,CASSSHPDGYNYGYTF,TGTGCCAGCAGTTCACACCCGGACGGATATAACTATGGCTACACCTTC
once,TRBD2,TRBV9,TRBJ2-1,18,CASSENQWTSGMYNEQFF,TGTGCCAGCAGCGAGAACCAATGGACTAGCGGGATGTACAATGAGCAGTTCTTC
once,TRBD1,TRBV18,TRBJ2-7,14,CASSPGTGRGEQYF,TGTGCCAGCTCACCAGGGACAGGGAGGGGCGAGCAGTACTTC
.,.,TRBV7-9,TRBJ1-2,14,CASSSRGGGYGYTF,TGTGCCAGCAGCTCACGGGGGGGAGGATATGGCTACACCTTC
.,.,TRBV20-1,TRBJ2-7,11,CSAKDSYEQYF,TGCAGTGCTAAGGACAGTTACGAGCAGTACTTC
once,TRBD1,TRBV30,TRBJ2-1,14,CAWSRGNTYSEQFF,TGTGCCTGGAGCAGGGGGAACACCTACAGTGAGCAGTTCTTC
.,TRBD2,TRBV24-1,TRBJ2-1,16,CATIPGLAGVRNEQFF,TGTGCCACTATCCCGGGACTAGCGGGAGTAAGGAATGAGCAGTTCTTC
.,TRBD1,TRBV25-1,TRBJ2-7,14,CASSGQGSTYEQYF,TGTGCCAGCAGTGGACAGGGTTCGACCTACGAGCAGTACTTC
.,.,TRBV21-1,TRBJ1-6,15,CASSGTVRDNSPLHF,TGTGCCAGCAGCGGGACCGTCCGAGATAATTCACCCCTCCACTTT
.,.,TRBV28,TRBJ2-2,14,CASRDSGRPGELFF,TGTGCCAGCCGGGACTCCGGACGACCCGGGGAGCTGTTTTTT
.,.,TRBV19,TRBJ1-2,15,CASSIAQSTNYGYTF,TGTGCCAGTAGTATAGCCCAATCTACTAACTATGGCTACACCTTC
.,TRBD1,TRBV3-1/TRBV3-2,TRBJ2-7,14,CASKRTGAVYEQYF,TGTGCCAGTAAAAGGACAGGAGCCGTCTACGAGCAGTACTTC
.,TRBD2,TRBV4-1,TRBJ2-5,15,CASSQLGLEAETQYF,TGCGCCAGCAGCCAACTGGGACTAGAGGCAGAGACCCAGTACTTC
once,.,TRBV5-1,TRBJ1-1,17,CASSFTSRGAGNTEAFF,TGCGCCAGCAGCTTCACCTCGAGGGGGGCAGGGAACACTGAAGCTTTCTTT
.,.,TRBV28,TRBJ2-7,14,CASRGTESSYEQYF,TGTGCCAGCAGGGGGACGGAGAGCTCCTACGAGCAGTACTTC
once,TRBD1,TRBV2,TRBJ1-5,16,CASSERLSGGYQPQHF,TGTGCCAGCAGTGAAAGGCTGTCAGGGGGATATCAGCCCCAGCATTTT
.,.,TRBV2,TRBJ1-4,14,CASRSQETNEKLFF,TGTGCCAGCAGGAGCCAGGAGACTAATGAAAAACTGTTTTTT
.,.,TRBV5-1,TRBJ1-2,15,CASSDPVGSDYGYTF,TGCGCCAGCAGTGACCCGGTCGGGTCGGACTATGGCTACACCTTC